Listed here are 16 T cell receptor beta chains from one sample, sequenced in a study of post-analysis software for immune sequencing data. General observations from the study: Compared with controls, patients had more of about 5 TRBV segments, including TRBV5-6, TRBV5-1 and TRBV20-1.

Their specific antigens are unknown. Unique molecular identifiers had been added to the TCR beta cDNA libraries. Each CDR3 protein gets one entry after TCRdb re-called the PCR reads with MiXCR. There are fewer than 600,000 distinct CDR3 sequences in the sample; approximately 46% occur only once, and around 10% lies in the top ten. Sequencing was done on a sample of blood. The receptors originated from a girl aged 5-17 years with multiple sclerosis.

Details on this clonotype: One end of the junction varies from germline; a read error may be responsible. V gene TRBV10-3 combines with J gene TRBJ1-6, with D tentatively TRBD1 (6 bases). Germline CDR1 and CDR2: ENHRY and SYGVKD. The CDR3 spans 15 residues. This chain's CDR3 is CAIGERQDNNSPRHF. CDR3 DNA sequence: TGTGCCATCGGTGAAAGACAGGATAATAATTCACCCCGCCACTTT.

This clonotype came up a few times. The chain joins TRBV2 to TRBJ1-2, with 7 bases lining up with TRBD1. CDR1 and CDR2 (germline): SNHLY, FYNNEI. J was trimmed by 6 bases and V by 5 bases; bases with no gene match: 12. The CDR3 runs to 15 residues. CDR3 residues: CASSSSLGGRDGYTF. CDR3 nucleotides: TGTGCCAGCAGTTCAAGCTTAGGGGGCCGGGATGGCTACACCTTC. The full variable domain, completed using reference TRBV2 and TRBJ1-2, is EPEVTQTPSHQVTQMGQEVILRCVPISNHLYFYWYRQILGQKVEFLVSFYNNEISEKSEIFDDQFSVERPDGSNFTLKIRSTKLEDSAMYFCASSSSLGGRDGYTFGSGTRLTVV.

This chain joins TRBV5-1 and TRBJ2-7, with D perhaps matching TRBD1 (6 bases). Trimming removed 3 bases from V and 4 bases from J, with 17 bases in between. The CDR3 has 15 residues. The germline CDR1 and CDR2 sequences are SGHRS and YFSETQ. CDR3 sequence reads: CASSSADRVPYEQYF. CDR3 DNA sequence: TGCGCCAGCAGCTCGGCGGACAGAGTCCCTTACGAGCAGTACTTC.

CDR3 residues: CASSSPGVAESYNEQFF. As DNA, the CDR3 is TGTGCCAGCAGCTCCCCCGGGGTAGCGGAGTCCTACAATGAGCAGTTCTTC. This sequence joins TRBV13 and TRBJ2-1; possibly TRBD2 for D (6 bases). CDR3 size: 17 residues. CDR1 PRHDT and CDR2 FYEKMQ come from the germline V gene (reference sequence). Trimming left V 4 bases short and J 1 base short, with 17 bases between.

This clonotype was observed a handful of times. The chain combines TRBV12-3 or TRBV12-4 with TRBJ2-7; 8 positions match TRBD1. The CDR3 totals 16 residues. With 5 bases clipped from V and 2 bases from J, the junction kept 11 bases outside the gene matches. The CDR3 nucleotides read TGTGCCAGCAGTAAGGGTTATGGGACAGGACCCTACGAGCAGTACTTC. Its translation: CASSKGYGTGPYEQYF.

This clonotype was counted only a few times. The rearrangement links TRBV29-1 to TRBJ2-5; 9 bases are a match to TRBD1. With 4 bases clipped from V and 7 bases from J, the junction kept 16 bases outside the gene matches. The CDR3 totals 16 residues. Per the germline V gene, CDR1 is SQVTM and CDR2 is ANQGSEA. CDR3 sequence (DNA): TGCAGCGTTGGCATCGGGACAGGGAGGGGTTTGGGGACCCAGTACTTC. It translates to CSVGIGTGRGLGTQYF.

This chain joins TRBV4-3 and TRBJ2-6; D gene unclear. Per the germline V gene, CDR1 is LGHNA and CDR2 is YSLEER. V shed 4 bases and J shed 2 bases, with 12 bases lying between them. CDR3 size: 16 residues. The CDR3 DNA follows: TGCGCCAGCAGCCCAAGTGTAGGGACTGGGGCCAACGTCCTGACTTTC. Protein product: CASSPSVGTGANVLTF.

This rearrangement joins TRBV12-3 or TRBV12-4 to TRBJ2-1; D is uncertain. The CDR3 loop spans 14 amino acids. Deletions cut 5 bases from V and 4 bases from J, with 12 bases between. DNA of the CDR3: TGTGCCAGCAGTCCCTCAAGGACGTACAATGAGCAGTTCTTC. Translation gives CASSPSRTYNEQFF.

This sequence joins TRBV19 and TRBJ1-2; 8 bases match TRBD1. Germline CDR1 and CDR2: LNHDA and SQIVND (reference sequence). The V and J ends lost 8 bases and 4 bases, in that order; junction bases with no gene match: 15. CDR3 length: 16 amino acids. The CDR3 loop is CASGRYGTGLVYGYTF. The CDR3 bases are TGTGCCAGTGGACGTTACGGGACAGGTCTCGTCTATGGCTACACCTTC.

This chain uses TRBV24-1 with TRBJ2-3; D may be TRBD2 (5 bases). The V end was cut by 3 bases, the J end by 4 bases, with 19 bases between. CDR1 and CDR2 from the germline V gene are KGHDR and SFDVKD. This CDR3 contains 17 residues. The CDR3 sequence: CATSDRIRTSSSDTQYF. DNA for the CDR3: TGTGCCACCAGTGATCGGATCAGGACTTCAAGTTCAGATACGCAGTATTTT.

The V call is TRBV28, the J call TRBJ2-7; 9 nucleotides match TRBD1. Germline assignment: CDR1 MDHEN and CDR2 SYDVKM. CDR3 length: 12 residues. V trimming: 0 bases; J trimming: 12 bases; junction bases outside the gene matches: 3. The CDR3, as DNA: TGTGCCAGCAGTTTATGGGACAGGGGCGTGTACTTC. The encoded protein is CASSLWDRGVYF. The whole variable domain, remainder taken from reference TRBV28 and TRBJ2-7, is DVKVTQSSRYLVKRTGEKVFLECVQDMDHENMFWYRQDPGLGLRLIYFSYDVKMKEKGDIPEGYSVSREKKERFSLILESASTNQTSMYLCASSLWDRGVYFGPGTRLTVT.

The chain uses TRBV7-3 and TRBJ2-1; D remains ambiguous. This CDR3 has 16 residues. Germline V CDR1 and CDR2: SGHTA, FQGTGA. Trimming left V 1 base short and J 0 bases short, with 10 bases between. CDR3 sequence reads: CASSLSPSSSYNEQFF. CDR3 DNA sequence: TGTGCCAGCAGCTTAAGCCCTTCGAGCTCCTACAATGAGCAGTTCTTC.

This CDR3 is CASSPGLAERNEQFF. The CDR3 coding sequence is TGTGCCAGCAGCCCGGGACTAGCGGAACGCAATGAGCAGTTCTTC. The V gene is TRBV7-9, the J gene TRBJ2-1; TRBD2 agrees at 11 bases. V shed 5 bases, J shed 6 bases, and the junction held 6 bases outside the gene matches. This CDR3 has 15 residues. Germline lookup yields CDR1 SEHNR and CDR2 FQNEAQ (reference sequence).

The gene calls are TRBV6-5 and TRBJ2-5; tentative D call: TRBD2 (6 bases). This CDR3 comprises 15 residues. Per germline, CDR1 MNHEY and CDR2 SVGAGI. V was trimmed by 0 bases and J by 5 bases, leaving 13 bases between them. CDR3 bases: TGTGCCAGCAGTTACTCGACGGCGGGGCAGGAGACCCAGTACTTC. Translation: CASSYSTAGQETQYF.

The chain links TRBV7-9 to TRBJ1-1; tentative D call: TRBD1 (6 bases). Deletions cut 7 bases from V and 4 bases from J, with 25 bases between. The CDR3 totals 17 residues. Germline assignment: CDR1 SEHNR and CDR2 FQNEAQ (reference sequence). The CDR3 loop is CASTETWGGPVVTEAFF. CDR3 bases: TGTGCCAGCACCGAAACGTGGGGGGGGCCGGTGGTCACTGAAGCTTTCTTT.

There are many counts of this clonotype. V and J are TRBV29-1 and TRBJ2-7, with D possibly matching TRBD2 (6 bases). This CDR3 has 13 amino acids. V was cut by 2 bases and J by 5 bases, with 13 bases left in between. Germline values: CDR1 SQVTM, CDR2 ANQGSEA. The CDR3 region has the DNA TGCAGCGTTGAAAGAACCCCGGGGGACGAGCAGTACTTC. Protein sequence: CSVERTPGDEQYF.